The next 32 T cell receptor beta chains were all read from a single sample in a study of T cell changes during pregnancy in multiple sclerosis. This table comes from immunoSEQ multiplex PCR, and its TCRdb copy is limited to in-frame clones, with some not included. Counted here are under 65,000 clones, around 92% occurring once; the ten biggest clones make up approximately 1.1%. The sequences come from peripheral blood, collected after pregnancy. The receptors derive from a female donor in good health, enrolled as a control in a pregnancy study.

A note on this clone: The sample carries other DNA sequences with the same CDR3. The V and J genes are TRBV6-5 and TRBJ1-6; the D is unclear. This CDR3 is built from 14 residues. CDR1 is MNHEY and CDR2 is SVGAGI in the germline V gene. Deletions cut 7 bases from V and 7 bases from J, with 14 bases between. The CDR3 DNA reads as TGTGCCAGCAAATGGAGGAACGAAAATTCACCCCTCCACTTT. Protein: CASKWRNENSPLHF.

The chain uses TRBV21-1 and TRBJ1-2. TRBV21-1 is deemed a pseudogene. The CDR3 is made up of 12 amino acids. The CDR3 coding sequence is TGTGCCAGCAGCAAGCGGGACGATGGCTACACCTTC. Protein: CASSKRDDGYTF.

J is TRBJ2-7 and V is TRBV27; 7 bases fit TRBD2. V shed 1 base, J shed 6 bases, and the junction held 6 bases outside the gene matches. Germline CDR1 and CDR2: MNHEY and SMNVEV (reference sequence). The CDR3 is made up of 14 amino acids. CDR3 nucleotide sequence: TGTGCCAGCAGTTTATGGGAGGGATCGGGCGAGCAGTACTTC. It codes for CASSLWEGSGEQYF.

Here the CDR3 reads CASSTGGAARTGNTIYF. For the CDR3, the DNA is TGTGCCAGTAGTACAGGGGGCGCAGCCCGGACTGGAAACACCATATATTTT. The V call is TRBV19, the J call TRBJ1-3, with 8 bases lining up with TRBD1. The junction had 10 bases not matched to a gene; V was cut back by 4 bases and J by 2 bases. Germline assignment: CDR1 LNHDA and CDR2 SQIVND (reference sequence). This CDR3 is 17 amino acids long.

The chain carries TRBV30 and TRBJ2-7; TRBD1 matches 8 bases. Trimming cost V 0 bases and J 3 bases; bases outside gene matches: 4. The CDR3 has 14 amino acids. Germline lookup yields CDR1 GTSNPN and CDR2 SVGIG (reference sequence). In nucleotides, the CDR3 is TGTGCCTGGAGTGTTACAGGGGGGTTCTACGAGCAGTACTTC. It codes for CAWSVTGGFYEQYF.

This chain joins TRBV5-1 and TRBJ2-7; 8 bases agree with TRBD1. Germline CDR1 SGHRS, CDR2 YFSETQ. V lost 0 bases and J lost 3; bases outside the gene matches: 11. CDR3 length: 17 amino acids. The CDR3 bases are TGCGCCAGCAGCTTGGGGGAAAGGACAGGGAATTACTACGAGCAGTACTTC. This codes for CASSLGERTGNYYEQYF.

The chain joins TRBV7-7 to TRBJ2-5; 11 positions match TRBD2. J gave up 2 bases and V 1 base, and 3 bases lay outside the gene matches. Germline V CDR1 and CDR2: SSHAT, FNYEAQ (reference sequence). The CDR3 sequence is 16 residues long. The CDR3 DNA follows: TGTGCCAGCAGCTTAGATCTAGCGGGGGGTCAAGAGACCCAGTACTTC. It codes for CASSLDLAGGQETQYF.

The chain employs TRBV5-1 and TRBJ2-7; weak D call: TRBD1 (6 bases). CDR1 and CDR2 from the germline V gene are SGHRS and YFSETQ. This CDR3 region has 15 residues. V was pared by 0 bases and J by 5 bases, with 15 bases between. The CDR3 nucleotides are TGCGCCAGCAGCTTGGAGGCCGGCAGGGGCGACGAGCAGTACTTC. Translation gives CASSLEAGRGDEQYF.

V and J are TRBV28 and TRBJ1-3, with D unresolved. Germline CDR1 MDHEN, CDR2 SYDVKM. This CDR3 spans 15 amino acids. Trimming removed 7 bases from V and 0 bases from J, with 13 bases in between. In DNA, the CDR3 is TGTGCCAGCACCAGGTCCCTCCCCTCTGGAAACACCATATATTTT. This sequence encodes CASTRSLPSGNTIYF.

This clone was detected only once. The chain couples TRBV18 to TRBJ2-7, with 7 bases fitting TRBD1. The CDR3 is 14 residues long. From germline, CDR1 is KGHSH and CDR2 LQKENI. V was pared by 0 bases and J by 7 bases, with 6 bases of the junction left unmatched. The CDR3 sequence is CASSPPQGVREQYF. The DNA for the CDR3 is TGTGCCAGCTCACCACCGCAGGGGGTTCGGGAGCAGTACTTC.

The sample holds one count of this clone. The rearrangement uses TRBV7-2 and TRBJ2-1; 9 bases match TRBD2. CDR1 and CDR2 from the germline V gene are SGHTA and FQGNSA. The CDR3 loop spans 16 amino acids. V shed 3 bases, J shed 8 bases, and the junction held 11 bases outside the gene matches. The CDR3 reads CASSFLGAGGFDEQFF. The DNA of the CDR3 is TGTGCCAGCAGCTTCTTAGGGGCGGGAGGGTTTGATGAGCAGTTCTTC.

The rearrangement links TRBV27 to TRBJ2-5, with 11 nucleotides matching TRBD2. V dropped 0 bases and J dropped 8; count of bases not matched to a gene: 11. The CDR3 runs 17 residues. CDR1 is MNHEY, CDR2 SMNVEV, per germline (reference sequence). DNA for the CDR3: TGTGCCAGCAGTTTATCAGTGGGGACTAGCGGCACCGGAACCCAGTACTTC. This gives the protein CASSLSVGTSGTGTQYF.

The chain carries TRBV19 and TRBJ2-7; D gene unclear. Trimming pared 7 bases from V and 0 bases from J, leaving 13 bases between. The CDR3 length is 14 residues. CDR1 is LNHDA, CDR2 SQIVND, per germline (reference sequence). CDR3 residues: CASKAAVSSYEQYF. In nucleotides, the CDR3 is TGTGCCAGTAAGGCGGCAGTAAGCTCCTACGAGCAGTACTTC.

The chain has TRBV28 and TRBJ2-5; D may be TRBD1 (5 bases). This CDR3 spans 18 amino acids. CDR1 and CDR2 from the germline V gene are MDHEN and SYDVKM. Trimming cost V 5 bases and J 2 bases, with 24 bases left between them. For the CDR3, the DNA is TGTGCCAGCAGTCACCTAAGGGGCGAGTTCCTCCGTCAAGAGACCCAGTACTTC. This codes for CASSHLRGEFLRQETQYF.

This chain's CDR3 is CASSLEPPSSYNSPLHF. CDR3 nucleotide sequence: TGTGCCAGCAGCTTAGAGCCCCCGAGCTCCTATAATTCACCCCTCCACTTT. This chain uses TRBV11-2 with TRBJ1-6; D unresolved. The V end was cut by 0 bases, the J end by 0 bases, with 9 bases between. The germline CDR1 and CDR2 sequences are SGHAT and FQNNGV. The CDR3 is 17 residues long.

The V gene is TRBV6-5, the J gene TRBJ1-1; 8 bases match TRBD1. Looked up from germline, CDR1 is MNHEY and CDR2 is SVGAGI. With V trimmed by 6 bases and J by 2 bases, 8 bases remained unmatched. The CDR3 consists of 15 residues. The DNA for the CDR3 is TGTGCCAGCAGAACGACAGGGGCGGGTAACACTGAAGCTTTCTTT. Translation: CASRTTGAGNTEAFF.

This chain links TRBV6-5 with TRBJ1-2; TRBD1 matches 8 bases. The CDR3 contains 15 residues. V lost 2 bases to trimming and J lost 5 bases; unmatched junction nucleotides: 7. Per germline, CDR1 MNHEY and CDR2 SVGAGI. The CDR3 bases are TGTGCCAGCAGTTACCGACAGGGGCGGGCTTATGGCTACACCTTC. Translated: CASSYRQGRAYGYTF.

This sequence joins TRBV29-1 and TRBJ1-1, with TRBD1 matching over 9 bases. J lost 2 bases, V lost 6 bases, and 10 bases had no gene match. The V gene's germline CDR1 is SQVTM and CDR2 ANQGSEA. CDR3 length: 15 residues. Written as DNA, the CDR3 is TGCAGCGTGGCTATAACAGGGGGCTCAAACACTGAAGCTTTCTTT. Its translation: CSVAITGGSNTEAFF.

This clone was detected once. The chain carries TRBV9 and TRBJ2-3, with 7 bases aligning to TRBD2. Germline assignment: CDR1 SGDLS and CDR2 YYNGEE. V shed 5 bases and J 4 bases; nucleotides not matched to a gene: 13. The CDR3 covers 16 residues. CDR3 sequence reads: CASRSDPGLPADTQYF. The CDR3 nucleotides are TGTGCCAGCAGGTCGGACCCGGGACTACCGGCAGATACGCAGTATTTT.

This sequence joins TRBV6-6 and TRBJ1-1; a weak D match, TRBD1 (5 bases). V lost 7 bases and J 1 base, leaving 16 bases between the germline ends. The germline V gene has CDR1 MNHNY and CDR2 SVGAGI (reference sequence). This CDR3 is 15 amino acids long. CDR3 sequence (DNA): TGTGCCAGCAATCGACCGGCAGGGCGGAACACTGAAGCTTTCTTT. This translates into CASNRPAGRNTEAFF.

V and J are TRBV10-2 and TRBJ1-1, with TRBD1 as a possible D gene (6 bases). The germline V gene encodes CDR1 WSHSY and CDR2 SAAADI. The CDR3 has 15 amino acids. The ends were cut back, 0 bases at V and 4 bases at J, with 12 bases in the middle. The CDR3 region has the DNA TGCGCCAGCAGTGAGTCGAGGGGGGGTCGCACTGAAGCTTTCTTT. It is translated as CASSESRGGRTEAFF.

The chain has TRBV21-1 and TRBJ1-5; the table's D call TRBD1 went unverified against the DNA. TRBV21-1 has pseudogene status. This CDR3 spans 20 amino acids. Here the CDR3 reads CARELTNGTGIPYSNQPQHF. For the CDR3, the DNA is TGTGCCAGGGAGTTGACCAACGGGACAGGCATTCCATATAGCAATCAGCCCCAGCATTTT.

The chain is built from TRBV11-2 and TRBJ1-3; 9 nucleotides agree with TRBD1. Germline CDR1 SGHAT, CDR2 FQNNGV. The CDR3 extends over 15 amino acids. V shed 5 bases and J 2 bases; nucleotides not matched to a gene: 4. The CDR3 DNA sequence: TGTGCCAGCAGCGCCCGACAGGGGGCTGGAAACACCATATATTTT. Translation: CASSARQGAGNTIYF.

This chain joins TRBV6-5 and TRBJ2-3; 9 bases match TRBD2. The J segment lost 5 bases and the V segment lost 9 bases, leaving 12 bases of the junction unmatched. CDR1 is MNHEY, CDR2 SVGAGI, per germline. The CDR3 has 15 residues. The CDR3 bases are TGTGCCAGTTATTCTGGTAGCGGGAGTCGAGATACGCAGTATTTT. Translation gives CASYSGSGSRDTQYF.

The V call is TRBV27, the J call TRBJ2-6; perhaps TRBD1 as D (5 bases). The V and J ends lost 3 bases and 0 bases respectively, with 12 bases between them. This CDR3 region has 17 residues. Germline CDR1 reads MNHEY; CDR2 reads SMNVEV (reference sequence). The CDR3 reads CASSFLRQYSGANVLTF. In DNA, the CDR3 is TGTGCCAGCAGTTTCCTAAGACAGTACTCTGGGGCCAACGTCCTGACTTTC. The full variable domain, its missing parts supplied by reference TRBV27 and TRBJ2-6, is EAQVTQNPRYLITVTGKKLTVTCSQNMNHEYMSWYRQDPGLGLRQIYYSMNVEVTDKGDVPEGYKVSRKEKRNFPLILESPSPNQTSLYFCASSFLRQYSGANVLTFGAGSRLTVL.

This chain joins TRBV27 and TRBJ2-7, with 7 bases aligning to TRBD1. J lost 2 bases, V lost 3 bases, and 1 base had no gene match. Per germline, CDR1 MNHEY and CDR2 SMNVEV (reference sequence). This CDR3 region has 13 residues. CDR3 nucleotide sequence: TGTGCCAGCAGTTTCGACAGGGCCTACGAGCAGTACTTC. It encodes CASSFDRAYEQYF.

The J gene is TRBJ2-1, the V gene TRBV7-7; 7 nucleotides align to TRBD2. The CDR3 totals 15 residues. Germline CDR1 reads SSHAT; CDR2 reads FNYEAQ (reference sequence). V shed 1 base, J shed 5 bases, and the junction held 5 bases outside the gene matches. This CDR3 is CASSLGRGGHNEQFF. CDR3 bases: TGTGCCAGCAGCTTAGGCCGCGGGGGACACAATGAGCAGTTCTTC.

CDR3 nucleotide sequence: TGTGCCAGCAGCTTAGGGACAGCAACCTACGAGCAGTACTTC. It translates to CASSLGTATYEQYF. The chain joins TRBV7-2 to TRBJ2-7, with D maybe TRBD1 (6 bases). V was shortened by 1 base and J by 2 bases, with 9 bases between the two germline ends. Germline CDR1 reads SGHTA; CDR2 reads FQGNSA. There are 14 residues in the CDR3.

The chain uses TRBV27 and TRBJ1-3, with a possible D match to TRBD1 (6 bases). The germline V and J ends were trimmed by 4 bases and 2 bases, with 9 bases remaining between them. Germline assignment: CDR1 MNHEY and CDR2 SMNVEV (reference sequence). This CDR3 comprises 14 residues. CDR3 sequence reads: CASSSQGTGNTIYF. The CDR3, as DNA: TGTGCCAGCAGTTCCCAGGGGACTGGAAACACCATATATTTT.

The rearrangement links TRBV10-3 to TRBJ1-5; possible D gene TRBD1, 5 bases. CDR1 ENHRY and CDR2 SYGVKD come from the germline V gene. Trimming cost V 0 bases and J 6 bases, with 9 bases left between them. The length of the CDR3 is 14 residues. In DNA, the CDR3 is TGTGCCATCAGTGAGTCGGGGGGGGGTCAGCCCCAGCATTTT. Its translation: CAISESGGGQPQHF.

This chain links TRBV9 with TRBJ1-2, with D perhaps matching TRBD1 (5 bases). The V end lost 1 base, the J end lost 5 bases, and 12 bases lay between the germline ends. CDR3 length: 14 residues. Looked up from germline, CDR1 is SGDLS and CDR2 is YYNGEE. The CDR3 DNA reads as TGTGCCAGCAGCGTATTCAAGGGGCGGTATGGCTACACCTTC. This gives the protein CASSVFKGRYGYTF.

This chain links TRBV27 with TRBJ2-7; the match to TRBD2 covers 14 bases. Trimming cost V 5 bases and J 4 bases; bases outside gene matches: 7. The CDR3 runs 16 residues. Germline lookup yields CDR1 MNHEY and CDR2 SMNVEV (reference sequence). The CDR3 DNA reads as TGTGCCAGCAGTCCCCAGACTAGCGGGAGGGGGTACGAGCAGTACTTC. It yields the protein CASSPQTSGRGYEQYF.